This T cell receptor beta chain was found in a study of CD8+ T cells in alopecia areata. The treatment denotes: oral pan-JAK inhibitor, 5-10 mg twice daily. Sequencing used cDNA as its template, made by extracting RNA and reverse transcribing it. TCRdb's copy holds only in-frame clones and misses some; the assay was immunoSEQ multiplex PCR. The sample consists of some 200,000 clones, under 60% of them appearing once. Study-wide findings and caveats: Many expanded lesional clones persisted in scalp and blood during tofacitinib.

As for this clone: Its matching antigen is unknown.

Trimming took 1 base from V and 5 from J, leaving 3 bases between them. The CDR3 consists of 11 residues. Germline CDR1 SGHNT, CDR2 YENEEA. Sample: CD8+ T cells sorted from blood, taken at week 24, from a patient treated with tofacitinib. The receptor's source is a human donor with alopecia areata. The chain has TRBV11-3 and TRBJ2-7; D is unresolved. The CDR3 loop is CASSLGNEQYF. The CDR3 DNA sequence: TGTGCCAGCAGCTTAGGGAACGAGCAGTACTTC.